These 29 T cell receptor beta chains came from one sample sequenced in a study of naive and memory T cell subsets. The SP2 primer and nested alpha and beta constant region primers amplified ligated cDNA in four rounds. Using its own MiXCR run on the 5' RACE reads, TCRdb lists one record per CDR3 protein. The table records roughly 48,000 distinct CDR3 sequences, 4.7% of them present only once. A UMI-containing oligonucleotide was joined by 3' ligation to the TCR cDNA template. These receptors all stem from a female donor in good health.

This clonotype came up many times. Germline is not matched at one junction end, which may reflect a read error. The gene calls are TRBV7-7 and TRBJ2-1; possibly TRBD2 for D (5 bases). Germline V gene lookup returns CDR1 SSHAT and CDR2 FNYEAQ (reference sequence). The CDR3 extends over 16 amino acids. The CDR3 coding sequence is TGTGCTAGCAGCTTAGCTGCGGGCGGCACCTACAATGAGCAGTTCTTC. Translated: CASSLAAGGTYNEQFF.

At least ten counts were recorded for this clonotype. The chain carries TRBV27 and TRBJ2-7; tentatively, D is TRBD2 (6 bases). V was shortened by 6 bases and J by 1 base, with 16 bases between the two germline ends. This CDR3 has 15 residues. Germline assignment: CDR1 MNHEY and CDR2 SMNVEV (reference sequence). CDR3 DNA: TGTGCCAGCAGAAGCCGGGACTTAGGTTCCTACGAGCAGTACTTC. Protein: CASRSRDLGSYEQYF.

This clonotype has a count of ten or more. The gene calls are TRBV29-1 and TRBJ2-7, with a tentative D call TRBD2 (5 bases). The V and J ends lost 6 bases and 2 bases respectively, with 11 bases between them. The germline V gene has CDR1 SQVTM and CDR2 ANQGSEA. CDR3 size: 12 residues. Here the CDR3 DNA reads TGCAGCGTCGTCCGGGGTACCTACGAGCAGTACTTC. Its protein is CSVVRGTYEQYF.

This clonotype came up many times. V gene TRBV29-1 combines with J gene TRBJ2-1; 9 bases agree with TRBD2. CDR3 length: 16 residues. The V gene's germline CDR1 is SQVTM and CDR2 ANQGSEA. The CDR3 DNA reads TGCAGTTCCCTCGCCCGGGCTAGCGGGGCCTGGGATGAGCAGTTCTTC. It specifies CSSLARASGAWDEQFF.

This clonotype was counted many times. The chain has TRBV9 and TRBJ2-7; TRBD1 might be the D (6 bases). The V end was cut by 4 bases, the J end by 2 bases, with 16 bases between. The CDR3 spans 15 residues. Germline CDR1 reads SGDLS; CDR2 reads YYNGEE. CDR3 protein: CASSPSGTSPYEQYF. CDR3 DNA sequence: TGTGCCAGCAGCCCATCCGGGACATCACCCTACGAGCAGTACTTC.

This clonotype was seen at least ten times. V gene TRBV14 combines with J gene TRBJ2-7; 8 bases line up with TRBD2. The CDR3 is made up of 15 amino acids. CDR1 is SGHDN, CDR2 FVKESK, per germline. With 1 base clipped from V and 5 bases from J, the junction kept 7 bases outside the gene matches. The CDR3 coding sequence is TGTGCCAGCAGCCAAGTAAGCGGGAGAATCCACGAGCAGTACTTC. Encoded protein: CASSQVSGRIHEQYF.

By sample share, this clonotype is medium-sized (0.01 to 0.1%). The chain joins TRBV7-2 to TRBJ2-5; TRBD1 is a possible D gene (5 bases). The V end lost 1 base, the J end lost 1 base, and 10 bases lay between the germline ends. Looked up from germline, CDR1 is SGHTA and CDR2 is FQGNSA. The CDR3 has 15 residues. The CDR3: CASSLVDRAQETQYF. The CDR3 nucleotides read TGTGCCAGCAGCTTAGTCGACAGAGCCCAAGAGACCCAGTACTTC.

There are many counts of this clonotype. J is TRBJ2-1 and V is TRBV28; 7 nucleotides match TRBD2. CDR1 is MDHEN and CDR2 is SYDVKM in the germline V gene. This CDR3 is built from 15 residues. V gave up 5 bases and J gave up 4 bases; unmatched junction bases: 8. In DNA, the CDR3 is TGTGCCAGCAGTCCGGGACTATATAAGTACAATGAGCAGTTCTTC. Its translation is CASSPGLYKYNEQFF.

This clonotype was detected many times. This rearrangement joins TRBV10-1 to TRBJ1-3; D is undetermined. The CDR3 loop spans 17 amino acids. Germline V gene data show CDR1 as WNHNN and CDR2 as SYGVQD (reference sequence). Trimming pared 2 bases from V and 0 bases from J, leaving 14 bases between. CDR3 region: CASSEDPGRISGNTIYF. The DNA of the CDR3 is TGCGCCAGCAGTGAGGACCCAGGACGGATCTCTGGAAACACCATATATTTT.

This clonotype occurred many times. The gene calls are TRBV6-2 or TRBV6-3 and TRBJ1-2, with TRBD1 as a possible D gene (5 bases). The V end was cut by 2 bases, the J end by 4 bases, with 14 bases between. The germline gives CDR1 MNHEY, CDR2 SVGEGT. The CDR3 is 15 amino acids. The CDR3 region is CASSYGGQGRYGYTF. The CDR3 DNA follows: TGTGCCAGCAGTTACGGTGGGCAGGGACGCTATGGCTACACCTTC.

The chain is built from TRBV7-9 and TRBJ2-2, with 10 bases that match TRBD1. CDR1 is SEHNR and CDR2 is FQNEAQ in the germline V gene (reference sequence). This CDR3 spans 16 amino acids. Trimming took 4 bases from V and 2 from J; bases not matched to a gene: 4. For the CDR3, the DNA is TGTGCCAGCAGCTCCCGACAGGGGGCCAACACCGGGGAGCTGTTTTTT. Amino acid sequence: CASSSRQGANTGELFF.

Turning to this clonotype: A much more abundant neighbour one base away suggests this may be a read error. V and J are TRBV7-2 and TRBJ2-1; D uncertain. Germline V lookup: CDR1 SGHTA, CDR2 FQGNSA. This CDR3 comprises 15 residues. The CDR3 bases are TGTGTCAGCAGTCCCCCGGGCTACTCCTACAATGAGCAGTTCTTC. Encoded protein: CVSSPPGYSYNEQFF.

Ten or more counts support this clonotype. The chain uses TRBV6-5 and TRBJ2-3; unclear D gene. Germline V gives CDR1 MNHEY, CDR2 SVGAGI. Trimming removed 4 bases from V and 6 bases from J, with 8 bases in between. The CDR3 is made up of 12 amino acids. CDR3 sequence reads: CASSSIWDTQYF. In DNA, the CDR3 is TGTGCCAGCAGTTCTATCTGGGATACGCAGTATTTT.

This clonotype was counted ten times or more. The junction shows a germline mismatch at one end, possibly a read error. The J gene is TRBJ1-5, the V gene TRBV2, with 12 bases that match TRBD1. In germline, CDR1 is SNHLY, CDR2 FYNNEI. This CDR3 has 17 amino acids. CDR3 bases: TGTGCCAGCAGCGAAGGGGGACAGGGGGCTTATAATCAGCCCCAGCATTTT. Its protein is CASSEGGQGAYNQPQHF.

At least ten counts were recorded for this clonotype. V gene TRBV28 combines with J gene TRBJ2-2; 7 nucleotides match TRBD2. The junction had 11 bases not matched to a gene; V was cut back by 6 bases and J by 4 bases. From germline, CDR1 is MDHEN and CDR2 SYDVKM. The CDR3 is made up of 16 amino acids. This chain's CDR3 is CASSQLASGFTGELFF. The CDR3 coding sequence is TGTGCCAGCAGCCAGCTCGCTAGCGGATTCACCGGGGAGCTGTTTTTT.

This rearrangement joins TRBV29-1 to TRBJ2-7; no clear D gene. The CDR3 has 12 amino acids. CDR1 and CDR2 from the germline V gene are SQVTM and ANQGSEA. The V gene lost 6 bases and the J gene lost 2 bases, with 11 bases spanning the gap. The chain's CDR3 is CSVRPSAYEQYF. The CDR3, as DNA: TGCAGCGTGCGACCATCCGCCTACGAGCAGTACTTC.

In its sample, this clonotype was seen a few times. A much more abundant neighbour one base away suggests this may be a read error. The rearrangement joins TRBV7-2 to TRBJ2-3, with a possible D match to TRBD2 (6 bases). Germline V gene lookup returns CDR1 SGHTA and CDR2 FQGNSA. V was shortened by 7 bases and J by 1 base, with 15 bases between the two germline ends. The CDR3 runs to 15 residues. CDR3 bases: TGTGCCAGCACCGAGGGGCGGGGCCGCACAGATACGCAGTATTTT. It yields the protein CASTEGRGRTDTQYF.

Comments on this clonotype: Being one base from a much bigger clone, this may be a read error. The chain combines TRBV4-1 with TRBJ2-2; no reliable D call. Looked up from germline, CDR1 is MGHRA and CDR2 is YSYEKL. With 8 bases removed from V and 10 bases from J, the gap between germline ends came to 20 bases. This CDR3 spans 14 amino acids. CDR3 loop: CASQPRLSQKELFF. CDR3 in DNA: TGCGCCAGCCAGCCAAGGTTGAGTCAAAAGGAGCTGTTTTTT.

Ten or more counts support this clonotype. The gene calls are TRBV18 and TRBJ1-1; D is perhaps TRBD1 (6 bases). Per the germline V gene, CDR1 is KGHSH and CDR2 is LQKENI. The germline V and J ends were trimmed by 3 bases and 2 bases, with 13 bases remaining between them. This CDR3 spans 15 amino acids. This chain's CDR3 is CASSPKGRGNTEAFF. The CDR3 coding sequence is TGTGCCAGCTCACCTAAAGGCAGGGGAAACACTGAAGCTTTCTTT.

This clonotype has ten or more counts. The chain joins TRBV19 to TRBJ2-1; the D is unclear. The CDR3 sequence is 19 residues long. The V gene lost 1 base and the J gene lost 1 base, with 20 bases spanning the gap. Germline V gene lookup returns CDR1 LNHDA and CDR2 SQIVND (reference sequence). In nucleotides, the CDR3 is TGTGCCAGTAGTATAGTCTGGACGCCCTCCAAGATATCCTACAATGAGCAGTTCTTC. Translated: CASSIVWTPSKISYNEQFF.

There are many counts of this clonotype. The chain combines TRBV19 with TRBJ2-4; TRBD1 aligns across 7 bases. V lost 3 bases and J lost 7; bases outside the gene matches: 3. CDR1 is LNHDA, CDR2 SQIVND, per germline (reference sequence). The CDR3 totals 13 residues. The CDR3 DNA follows: TGTGCCAGTAGTATCGCCAGGGGGAACATTCAGTACTTC. Translation gives CASSIARGNIQYF. Drawing the rest from reference TRBV19 and TRBJ2-4, the complete variable domain is DGGITQSPKYLFRKEGQNVTLSCEQNLNHDAMYWYRQDPGQGLRLIYYSQIVNDFQKGDIAEGYSVSREKKESFPLTVTSAQKNPTAFYLCASSIARGNIQYFGAGTRLSVL.

This clonotype was found many times. The chain couples TRBV5-1 to TRBJ2-1, with 7 nucleotides matching TRBD1. This CDR3 is 16 amino acids long. V shed 3 bases and J 9 bases; nucleotides not matched to a gene: 15. Germline V CDR1 and CDR2: SGHRS, YFSETQ. CDR3 sequence reads: CASSSFTGTVASEQFF. In nucleotides, the CDR3 is TGCGCCAGCAGCTCATTTACCGGGACAGTCGCGTCTGAGCAGTTCTTC.

Turning to this clonotype: A clone one base away is much larger, so this may be a read error. The chain uses TRBV11-2 and TRBJ1-3; D is ambiguous. There are 14 residues in the CDR3. Germline V lookup: CDR1 SGHAT, CDR2 FQNNGV. CDR3 DNA: TGTGCCAGCATAGGTCAGAGCTCTGGAAACGCCATATATTTT. This codes for CASIGQSSGNAIYF.

This clonotype has at least ten counts. The chain uses TRBV18 and TRBJ1-1; 7 positions agree with TRBD1. Looked up from germline, CDR1 is KGHSH and CDR2 is LQKENI. This CDR3 has 14 amino acids. Unmatched junction bases numbered 1, after V lost 3 bases and J lost 0 bases. This chain's CDR3 is CASSPGQMNTEAFF. The CDR3 DNA is TGTGCCAGCTCACCGGGACAGATGAACACTGAAGCTTTCTTT.

There are many counts of this clonotype. V usage is TRBV29-1 and J usage is TRBJ2-6; D perhaps matches TRBD1 (6 bases). V lost 8 bases and J lost 0, with 20 bases in between. The CDR3 is 17 residues long. Germline CDR1 reads SQVTM; CDR2 reads ANQGSEA. In DNA form, the CDR3 reads TGCAGCCGAGATGCAGGGGCCATACGCTCTGGGGCCAACGTCCTGACTTTC. This encodes CSRDAGAIRSGANVLTF.

This clonotype has at least ten counts. The V gene is TRBV7-2, the J gene TRBJ2-1; no definite D call. The CDR3 contains 17 residues. V dropped 5 bases and J dropped 0 bases, with 17 bases sitting between them. Germline V gene data show CDR1 as SGHTA and CDR2 as FQGNSA. The CDR3 protein is CASSPGPTPSSYNEQFF. As DNA, the CDR3 is TGTGCCAGCAGCCCCGGACCTACCCCTTCCTCCTACAATGAGCAGTTCTTC.

This chain connects TRBV19 to TRBJ1-2, with a weak D call TRBD1 (5 bases). The CDR3 is 13 amino acids. Germline V lookup: CDR1 LNHDA, CDR2 SQIVND (reference sequence). V lost 9 bases and J 8 bases, leaving 19 bases between the germline ends. In nucleotides, the CDR3 is TGTGCCAGCGGAGGGCAGGGACGTTTCGGCTACACCTTC. This codes for CASGGQGRFGYTF.

This clonotype was counted at least ten times. The genes are TRBV19 and TRBJ2-7; D is possibly TRBD2 (6 bases). V lost 5 bases and J lost 2, with 16 bases in between. The V gene's germline CDR1 is LNHDA and CDR2 SQIVND (reference sequence). This CDR3 has 15 residues. The CDR3 here is CASSWVTRGTYEQYF. The CDR3 DNA sequence: TGTGCCAGTAGTTGGGTCACGCGGGGTACCTACGAGCAGTACTTC.

This clonotype has just a few counts. The V gene is TRBV30, the J gene TRBJ1-5; the D gene is possibly TRBD1 (5 bases). The length of the CDR3 is 15 residues. The V gene lost 0 bases and the J gene lost 5 bases, with 14 bases spanning the gap. The germline gives CDR1 GTSNPN, CDR2 SVGIG (reference sequence). CDR3 DNA: TGTGCCTGGAGTGTACGGGTAGGGGTTTATCAGCCCCAGCATTTT. Translation gives CAWSVRVGVYQPQHF.